This paragraph covers one T cell receptor (beta chain) sequence. V trimming: 7 bases; J trimming: 3 bases; junction bases outside the gene matches: 5. Germline V CDR1 and CDR2: MNHEY, SVGAGI. This CDR3 region has 15 residues. These data belong to a study of cytomegalovirus exposure and HLA in healthy donors. Study as a whole: Of around 400 genotyped donors, 81% grouped in the Caucasian-associated ancestry cluster.

Use of 60 Vbeta and 13 Jbeta primers characterized the PCR. Authors' methods: A later analysis counted some 87 million unique TCR beta chains, 9.5 million to 12 million shared. Libraries were prepared by immunoSEQ multiplex PCR; TCRdb keeps only in-frame clonotypes and omits some of them. V and J calls and clone size are copied from that table; D and trimming were computed from the DNA. The data show about 97,000 clones, with approximately 71% seen just once and 9.6% held by the top ten. Sequenced material: PBMCs. The source of this sequence is a male donor in good health and CMV-seropositive. V and J are TRBV6-5 and TRBJ2-1; TRBD1 matches at 11 bases. CDR3 loop: CASTAGTGGYNEQFF. The CDR3 DNA follows: TGTGCCAGCACCGCCGGGACAGGGGGCTACAATGAGCAGTTCTTC.